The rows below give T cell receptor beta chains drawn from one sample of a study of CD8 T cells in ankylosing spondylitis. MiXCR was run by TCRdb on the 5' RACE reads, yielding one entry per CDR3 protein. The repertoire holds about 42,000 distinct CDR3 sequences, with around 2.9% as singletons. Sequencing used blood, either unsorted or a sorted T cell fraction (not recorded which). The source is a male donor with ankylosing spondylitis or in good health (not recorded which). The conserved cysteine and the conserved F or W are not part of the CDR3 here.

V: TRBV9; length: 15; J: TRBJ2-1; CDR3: ASSALFLAGDQNEQF
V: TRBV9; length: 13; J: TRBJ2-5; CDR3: ASSPDQGRAGTQY
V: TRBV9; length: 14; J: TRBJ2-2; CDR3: ASSTIAGETTGELF
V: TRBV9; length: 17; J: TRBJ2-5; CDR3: ASSVSTGTGILREETQY
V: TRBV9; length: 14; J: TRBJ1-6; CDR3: ASSAQGARDNSPLH
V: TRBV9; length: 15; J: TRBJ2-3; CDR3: ASSASPAGERTDTQY
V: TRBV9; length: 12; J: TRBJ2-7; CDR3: ASSPTSGRYEQY
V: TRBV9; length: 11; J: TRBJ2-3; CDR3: ASSVVTSDTQY
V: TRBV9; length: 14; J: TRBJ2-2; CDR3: ASSVGQGSNTGELF
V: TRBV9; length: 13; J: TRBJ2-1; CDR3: ASSVVSSGVREQF
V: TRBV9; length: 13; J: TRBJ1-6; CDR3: ASSVNPGMDSPLH
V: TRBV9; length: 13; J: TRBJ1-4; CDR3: ASSVGAARNEKLF
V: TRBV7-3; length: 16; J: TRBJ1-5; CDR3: ASSRTPGPRKGNQPQH
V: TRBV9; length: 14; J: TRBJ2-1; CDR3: ASSVEVRGPYNEQF
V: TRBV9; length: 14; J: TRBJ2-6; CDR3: ASSRTGRNGANVLT
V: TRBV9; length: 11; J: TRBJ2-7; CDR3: ATGAGTDSEQY
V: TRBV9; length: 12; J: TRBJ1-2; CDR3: ASSVGPEDYGYT
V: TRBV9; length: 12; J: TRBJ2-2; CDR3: ASSPGLNTGELF
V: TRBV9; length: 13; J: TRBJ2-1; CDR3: ASSARQDSYNEQF
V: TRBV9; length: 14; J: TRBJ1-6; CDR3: ASSVSSDYRNSPLH
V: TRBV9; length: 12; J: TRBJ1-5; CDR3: ASSVGVGAQPQH
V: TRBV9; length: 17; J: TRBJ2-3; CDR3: ASSAGTSGRWLSTDTQY
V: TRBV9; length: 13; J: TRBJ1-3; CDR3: ASSPGEPSGNTIY
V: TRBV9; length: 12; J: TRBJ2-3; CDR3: ASSVQGGTDTQY
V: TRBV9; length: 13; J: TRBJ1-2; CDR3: ASSGGQGLLYGYT
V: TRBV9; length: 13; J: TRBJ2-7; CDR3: ASSITSGSFYEQY
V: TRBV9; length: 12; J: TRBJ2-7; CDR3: ASSSGQGAYEQY
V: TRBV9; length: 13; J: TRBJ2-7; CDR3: ASSNRPGQSYEQY
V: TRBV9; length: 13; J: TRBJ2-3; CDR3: ASSLTGVPTDTQY
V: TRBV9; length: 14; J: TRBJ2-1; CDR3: ASSVAGLASYNEQF
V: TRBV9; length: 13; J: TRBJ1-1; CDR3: ASSVAPGLTTEAF
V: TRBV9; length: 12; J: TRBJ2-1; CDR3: ASSAGNSYNEQF
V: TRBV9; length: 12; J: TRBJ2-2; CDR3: ASSPGTYTGELF
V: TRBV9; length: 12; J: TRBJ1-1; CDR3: ASSVGQRATEAF
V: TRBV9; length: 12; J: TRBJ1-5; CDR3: ASSVGGMDQPQH
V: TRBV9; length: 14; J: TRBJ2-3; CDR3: ASSPGRGAPIDTQY
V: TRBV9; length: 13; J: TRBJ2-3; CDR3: ASSVELVSGDTQY
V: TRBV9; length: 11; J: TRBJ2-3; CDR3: ASSTEDTDTQY
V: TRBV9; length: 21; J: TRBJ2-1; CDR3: ASSVAPVRLAGAAGVRGNEQF
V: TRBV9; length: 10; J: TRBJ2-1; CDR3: ASSPRYNEQF
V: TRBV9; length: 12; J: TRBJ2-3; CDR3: ASSPGQLTDTQY
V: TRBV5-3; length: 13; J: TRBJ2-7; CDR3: ARSLGGSESYEQY
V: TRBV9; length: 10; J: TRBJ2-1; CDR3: ASSLEGDEQF
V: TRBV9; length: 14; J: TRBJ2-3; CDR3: ASGSFRGSGADTQY
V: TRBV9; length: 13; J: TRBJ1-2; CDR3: ASSVAMGGLDGYT
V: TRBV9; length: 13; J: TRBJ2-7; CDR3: ASSPTGTGLNEQY
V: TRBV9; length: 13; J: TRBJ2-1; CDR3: ASSPRPASYNEQF
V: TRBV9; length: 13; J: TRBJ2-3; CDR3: ASSVRVATTDTQY
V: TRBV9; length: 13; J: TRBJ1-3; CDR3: ASSPGDYSGNTIY